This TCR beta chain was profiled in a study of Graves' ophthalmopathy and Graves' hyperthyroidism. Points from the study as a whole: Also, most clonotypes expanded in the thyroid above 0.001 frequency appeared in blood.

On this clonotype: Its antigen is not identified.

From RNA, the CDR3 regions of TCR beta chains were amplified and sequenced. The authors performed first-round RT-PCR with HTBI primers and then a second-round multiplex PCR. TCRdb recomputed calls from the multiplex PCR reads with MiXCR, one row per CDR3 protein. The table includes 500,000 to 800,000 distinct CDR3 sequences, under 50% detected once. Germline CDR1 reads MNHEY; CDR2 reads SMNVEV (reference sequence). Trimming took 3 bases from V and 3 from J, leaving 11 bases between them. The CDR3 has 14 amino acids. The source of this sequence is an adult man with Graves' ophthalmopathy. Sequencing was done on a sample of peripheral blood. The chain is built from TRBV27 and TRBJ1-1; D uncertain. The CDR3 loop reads CASSFSRVDTEAFF. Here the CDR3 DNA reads TGTGCCAGCAGTTTTTCGAGGGTCGACACTGAAGCTTTCTTT.